These 17 T cell receptor beta chains originate from one sample sequenced in a study of identical twins (TCRdb year 2016). Receptors were amplified or captured by 5' RACE. The run used an Illumina HiSeq 2000. The public sequencing data were trimmed at Q25 with fastp and processed into clonotypes with MiXCR by TCRdb, which kept only in-frame beta chains. Merged by CDR3 protein, the rows form single entries marked with the most common genes and DNA. This sample comprises about 520,000 distinct CDR3 sequences, around 20% of them detected only once. The ten largest account for around 1% of the sample. In addition, the sample was reused for a study of T cells expressing NK-cell markers.

The sample was CD4+ T cells sorted from blood. These receptors all stem from a woman aged 18-29 years in good health.

This chain links TRBV12-3 or TRBV12-4 with TRBJ2-5; possible D gene TRBD2, 5 bases. This CDR3 spans 14 amino acids. Trimming pared 2 bases from V and 5 bases from J, leaving 12 bases between. The CDR3 reads CASSLSRGKETQYF. The CDR3 DNA reads TGTGCCAGCAGTTTATCCCGGGGTAAGGAGACCCAGTACTTC.

The chain recombines TRBV5-6 with TRBJ2-7, with D unclear. CDR3 length: 13 residues. The ends were cut back, 6 bases at V and 3 bases at J, with 13 bases in the middle. Germline V lookup: CDR1 SGHDT, CDR2 YYEEEE. CDR3 sequence reads: CASNRLADYEQYF. Written as DNA, the CDR3 is TGTGCCAGCAACCGGTTGGCAGACTACGAGCAGTACTTC.

The chain joins TRBV9 to TRBJ2-1; TRBD1 aligns across 9 bases. Trimming at V came to 3 bases and at J to 4 bases, leaving 11 bases not matched to a gene. This CDR3 is built from 17 residues. Germline-derived CDR1 and CDR2 are SGDLS and YYNGEE. The CDR3 DNA sequence: TGTGCCAGCAGCGGGGCCGCGGGACAGGGACCTTACAATGAGCAGTTCTTC. Amino acid sequence: CASSGAAGQGPYNEQFF.

This clonotype has more than one count but fewer than ten. The rearrangement joins TRBV5-1 to TRBJ2-3; D is unclear. V lost 0 bases, J lost 6 bases, and 5 bases lay in between. The CDR3 runs to 12 residues. Germline V gene lookup returns CDR1 SGHRS and CDR2 YFSETQ. The CDR3 reads CASSLAEDTQYF. The CDR3 DNA is TGCGCCAGCAGCTTGGCGGAGGATACGCAGTATTTT.

This clonotype occurred a few times. The J gene is TRBJ1-2, the V gene TRBV29-1; D is unclear. Germline lookup yields CDR1 SQVTM and CDR2 ANQGSEA. V shed 0 bases and J shed 6 bases, with 5 bases lying between them. This CDR3 comprises 11 residues. The CDR3 DNA reads as TGCAGCGTTGAAGATAGGGATGGCTACACCTTC. This sequence encodes CSVEDRDGYTF.

This clonotype was counted many times. This chain connects TRBV12-3 or TRBV12-4 to TRBJ1-1; 8 bases match TRBD1. This CDR3 comprises 13 residues. V was pared by 5 bases and J by 5 bases, with 4 bases of the junction left unmatched. The DNA of the CDR3 is TGTGCCAGCAGTCCCCGGACAGGGACTGAAGCTTTCTTT. Its protein product is CASSPRTGTEAFF.

This clonotype was recorded once. The V gene is TRBV6-2 or TRBV6-3, the J gene TRBJ2-1; D may be TRBD2 (5 bases). The CDR3 has 15 residues. V lost 5 bases and J 3 bases, leaving 14 bases between the germline ends. Germline V gene lookup returns CDR1 MNHEY and CDR2 SVGEGT. The CDR3 region is CASSRGLTFYNEQFF. Written as DNA, the CDR3 is TGTGCCAGCAGTCGAGGACTCACCTTCTACAATGAGCAGTTCTTC.

V gene TRBV20-1 combines with J gene TRBJ2-2; D remains ambiguous. V gave up 0 bases and J gave up 4 bases, with 9 bases separating them. The CDR3 covers 14 residues. Germline CDR1 and CDR2: DFQATT and SNEGSKA (reference sequence). CDR3 loop: CSARDHRSTGELFF. CDR3 in DNA: TGCAGTGCTAGAGACCATAGGTCCACCGGGGAGCTGTTTTTT.

The chain carries TRBV12-3 or TRBV12-4 and TRBJ2-5, with TRBD1 identical over 9 bases. J was trimmed by 4 bases and V by 7 bases; bases with no gene match: 7. The CDR3 covers 14 residues. CDR3 bases: TGTGCCAGCATCACAATGGGACAGGGAGAGACCCAGTACTTC. This sequence encodes CASITMGQGETQYF.

This chain's CDR3 is CASSYSMTYGAPEAFF. CDR3 coding DNA: TGTGCCAGCAGTTACTCGATGACATATGGGGCCCCTGAAGCTTTCTTT. The gene calls are TRBV6-5 and TRBJ1-1; D possibly corresponds to TRBD1 (5 bases). The CDR3 spans 16 residues. The ends were cut back, 0 bases at V and 6 bases at J, with 17 bases in the middle. Germline V gene data show CDR1 as MNHEY and CDR2 as SVGAGI.

This clonotype has just a few counts. The junction shows a germline mismatch at one end, possibly a read error. The V gene is TRBV29-1, the J gene TRBJ2-6; D gene ambiguous. The CDR3 has 13 amino acids. Germline V gene sequence: CDR1 SQVTM, CDR2 ANQGSEA. The CDR3 loop reads CSIEAAGANVLTF. DNA for the CDR3: TGCAGCATTGAGGCTGCCGGGGCCAACGTCCTGACTTTC.

This chain uses TRBV28 with TRBJ2-1; tentatively, D is TRBD1 or TRBD2 (5 bases each). The V end lost 10 bases, the J end lost 4 bases, and 11 bases lay between the germline ends. Germline V lookup: CDR1 MDHEN, CDR2 SYDVKM. The CDR3 sequence is 12 residues long. CDR3 residues: CAISGPYNEQFF. In DNA form, the CDR3 reads TGTGCCATTTCGGGACCTTACAATGAGCAGTTCTTC.

The chain has TRBV20-1 and TRBJ2-2; 7 bases are shared with TRBD2. This CDR3 is 14 amino acids long. The V gene end was trimmed by 0 bases and the J gene end by 6 bases; junction bases not matched to a gene: 4. Germline CDR1 DFQATT, CDR2 SNEGSKA (reference sequence). This CDR3 reads CSARDSSGAGELFF. The CDR3 DNA sequence: TGCAGTGCTAGAGATTCCAGCGGGGCCGGGGAGCTGTTTTTT.

This clonotype came up a few times. The J gene is TRBJ2-1, the V gene TRBV20-1; TRBD2 matches 10 bases. CDR1 is DFQATT and CDR2 is SNEGSKA in the germline V gene (reference sequence). This CDR3 spans 13 amino acids. The J segment lost 6 bases and the V segment lost 7 bases, leaving 6 bases of the junction unmatched. CDR3 loop: CSVGLALSNEQFF. In DNA, the CDR3 is TGCAGTGTGGGACTAGCGCTGTCCAATGAGCAGTTCTTC.

The table lists this clonotype with many counts. The chain employs TRBV10-3 and TRBJ1-6, with 7 bases aligning to TRBD1. The CDR3 extends over 13 amino acids. The V segment lost 6 bases and the J segment 10 bases; nucleotides outside the gene matches: 6. Germline loops: CDR1 ENHRY, CDR2 SYGVKD. CDR3 nucleotide sequence: TGTGCCATCAGAGAAGACAGGGAATCACCCCTCCACTTT. It yields the protein CAIREDRESPLHF.

This clonotype appeared a few times. The chain carries TRBV10-3 and TRBJ1-2; the D gene is possibly TRBD1 (6 bases). Trimming left V 7 bases short and J 8 bases short, with 14 bases between. CDR3 length equals 12 residues. Germline CDR1 reads ENHRY; CDR2 reads SYGVKD. CDR3 amino acids: CAIKKQGAGYTF. As DNA, the CDR3 is TGTGCCATCAAAAAACAGGGTGCCGGCTACACCTTC.

The rearrangement links TRBV24-1 to TRBJ2-1, with TRBD2 matching 7 bases. V was pared by 5 bases and J by 8 bases, with 14 bases of the junction left unmatched. This CDR3 spans 16 amino acids. Germline-derived CDR1 and CDR2 are KGHDR and SFDVKD. CDR3 amino acids: CATSGTSGADRDEQFF. DNA for the CDR3: TGTGCCACCAGTGGAACAAGCGGGGCTGATCGCGATGAGCAGTTCTTC.